The 31 T cell receptor beta chains given below trace back to one sample, sequenced in a study of blood T cell repertoires in COVID-19. Libraries were prepared by immunoSEQ multiplex PCR; TCRdb keeps only in-frame clonotypes and omits some of them. The sample includes around 100,000 clones, 91% of them seen just once. What was sequenced was peripheral blood. These receptors were taken from a man aged 50 to 59 with active COVID-19.

V usage is TRBV20-1 and J usage is TRBJ2-1; 12 bases map to TRBD2. J was trimmed by 4 bases and V by 3 bases; bases with no gene match: 7. CDR3 length: 16 amino acids. Germline V gene sequence: CDR1 DFQATT, CDR2 SNEGSKA (reference sequence). In nucleotides, the CDR3 is TGCAGTGCTAGTAGTACTAGCGGGGGGAATTACAATGAGCAGTTCTTC. It specifies CSASSTSGGNYNEQFF.

The V call is TRBV28, the J call TRBJ2-7; 13 nucleotides agree with TRBD2. The CDR3 totals 15 residues. Losses at the gene ends were 8 bases for V and 2 bases for J; bases not matched to a gene: 6. Germline CDR1 and CDR2: MDHEN and SYDVKM. CDR3 sequence: CASSGTSGTPYEQYV. The CDR3 bases are TGTGCCAGCTCCGGGACTAGCGGGACCCCCTACGAGCAGTACGTC.

This sequence joins TRBV6-5 and TRBJ2-6; D unresolved. CDR3 length: 16 amino acids. V shed 2 bases and J shed 2 bases, with 10 bases lying between them. Germline CDR1 and CDR2: MNHEY and SVGAGI. The CDR3 region is CASSYKRGPGANVLTF. The CDR3 coding sequence is TGTGCCAGCAGTTACAAGCGAGGCCCTGGGGCCAACGTCCTGACTTTC.

This chain links TRBV5-1 with TRBJ2-2, with D maybe TRBD1 (7 bases). Between the trimmed V and J ends, which lost 0 bases and 7 bases, there was a span of 16 bases. The length of the CDR3 is 16 residues. Germline V gives CDR1 SGHRS, CDR2 YFSETQ. This CDR3 is CASSLGGTAGGGELFF. CDR3 in DNA: TGCGCCAGCAGCTTGGGCGGGACAGCCGGAGGCGGGGAGCTGTTTTTT.

The chain combines TRBV3-1 (or the pseudogene TRBV3-2) with TRBJ2-7; D is possibly TRBD2 (6 bases). Germline V gene data show CDR1 as LGHDT and CDR2 as YNNKEL (reference sequence). The ends were cut back, 1 base at V and 3 bases at J, with 10 bases in the middle. The CDR3 contains 14 residues. CDR3 protein: CASSQAGSRYEQYV. As DNA, the CDR3 is TGTGCCAGCAGCCAAGCCGGGAGTCGCTACGAGCAGTACGTC.

This chain uses TRBV6-5 with TRBJ2-7; the D gene is possibly TRBD1 (6 bases). CDR3 length: 13 amino acids. V was shortened by 6 bases and J by 2 bases, with 11 bases between the two germline ends. Germline assignment: CDR1 MNHEY and CDR2 SVGAGI. The CDR3 DNA is TGTGCCAGCAGCCAGGACAGTCCCTACGAGCAGTACTTC. It is translated as CASSQDSPYEQYF.

The chain couples TRBV7-8 to TRBJ1-4; tentatively, D is TRBD1 (6 bases). Deletions cut 5 bases from V and 11 bases from J, with 24 bases between. The CDR3 has 16 amino acids. Germline V gene data show CDR1 as SGHVS and CDR2 as FQNEAQ. The CDR3 region has the DNA TGTGCCAGCAGCGAGAGCAGGGGCGGCGGCTGGGGGAAACTGTTTTTT. This codes for CASSESRGGGWGKLFF.

The DNA for the CDR3 is TGTGCCAGCAGTTACCGGGGGAGGGAGACCCAGTACTTC. Protein sequence: CASSYRGRETQYF. The chain is built from TRBV6-5 and TRBJ2-5; a weak D match, TRBD2 (6 bases). Germline V CDR1 and CDR2: MNHEY, SVGAGI. V dropped 2 bases and J dropped 5 bases, with 9 bases sitting between them. The CDR3 covers 13 residues.

V gene TRBV18 combines with J gene TRBJ1-2; TRBD1 agrees at 8 bases. In germline, CDR1 is KGHSH, CDR2 LQKENI. The junction had 13 bases not matched to a gene; V was cut back by 2 bases and J by 2 bases. This CDR3 is built from 18 residues. The CDR3 sequence is CASSPYTAGGDKNYGYTF. DNA for the CDR3: TGTGCCAGCTCACCATATACGGCAGGGGGCGATAAGAACTATGGCTACACCTTC.

The CDR3 DNA sequence: TGTGCCAGCTCACCAAACAGGGGGTCTAATGAAAAACTGTTTTTT. It is translated as CASSPNRGSNEKLFF. The chain combines TRBV18 with TRBJ1-4; 8 positions match TRBD1. Per germline, CDR1 KGHSH and CDR2 LQKENI. This CDR3 spans 15 amino acids. The V segment lost 2 bases and the J segment 3 bases; nucleotides outside the gene matches: 2.

The chain combines TRBV12-5 with TRBJ2-7; 8 bases fit TRBD1. The CDR3 spans 14 residues. V lost 3 bases and J lost 5; bases outside the gene matches: 6. CDR1 and CDR2 (germline): LGHNT, FRNRAP. For the CDR3, the DNA is TGTGCTAGTGGTTTATCCGGACAGGGCCACGAGCAGTACTTC. This codes for CASGLSGQGHEQYF.

The CDR3 DNA reads TGTGCCAGTCGGTTAGGGGTGAACACTGAAGCTTTCTTT. It yields the protein CASRLGVNTEAFF. This rearrangement joins TRBV2 to TRBJ1-1; weak D call: TRBD1 (5 bases). The CDR3 has 13 residues. Trimming removed 9 bases at V and 0 bases at J, with 11 bases between. Germline lookup yields CDR1 SNHLY and CDR2 FYNNEI.

J is TRBJ1-1 and V is TRBV7-9; D call uncertain. Trimming removed 2 bases at V and 1 base at J, with 11 bases between. There are 15 residues in the CDR3. CDR1 and CDR2 from the germline V gene are SEHNR and FQNEAQ (reference sequence). The CDR3 DNA sequence: TGTGCCAGCAGCTTAAATACTCCCCGGAACACTGAAGCTTTCTTT. Protein: CASSLNTPRNTEAFF.

V usage is TRBV12-3 or TRBV12-4 and J usage is TRBJ2-1; tentative D call: TRBD2 (5 bases). CDR3 length: 13 amino acids. Trimming pared 5 bases from V and 9 bases from J, leaving 14 bases between. The CDR3, as DNA: TGTGCCAGCAGTCTACTTAGCGTCGGTGAGCAGTTCTTC. It translates to CASSLLSVGEQFF.

For this clone: This CDR3 is also generated by other DNA sequences in the sample. This chain connects TRBV3-1 (or the pseudogene TRBV3-2) to TRBJ1-3; the D gene is possibly TRBD1 (5 bases). The CDR3 covers 15 residues. Trimming removed 4 bases at V and 4 bases at J, with 14 bases between. Germline loops: CDR1 LGHDT, CDR2 YNNKEL (reference sequence). The CDR3 bases are TGTGCCAGCAGCCTCAGGGCCGGGTCGGGAAACACCATATATTTT. Protein product: CASSLRAGSGNTIYF.

V gene TRBV2 combines with J gene TRBJ1-1, with 10 bases lining up with TRBD1. Germline loops: CDR1 SNHLY, CDR2 FYNNEI. Trimming cost V 6 bases and J 7 bases; bases outside gene matches: 8. The CDR3 runs 14 residues. The DNA for the CDR3 is TGTGCCAGCAGGGGACAGGGGACGGATTATGAAGCTTTCTTT. Translating it yields CASRGQGTDYEAFF.

The chain has TRBV2 and TRBJ2-5; D is perhaps TRBD2 (6 bases). The CDR3 runs to 18 residues. CDR1 is SNHLY, CDR2 FYNNEI, per germline. V was cut by 3 bases and J by 1 base, with 21 bases left in between. As DNA, the CDR3 is TGTGCCAGCAGTGACTGGGTGGGCCTCGGGGGACCCCAAGAGACCCAGTACTTC. This gives the protein CASSDWVGLGGPQETQYF.

The CDR3 DNA follows: TGCGCCAGCAGCTCCAGAGATAGCGGGGCGAACACCGGGGAGCTGTTTTTT. Translated: CASSSRDSGANTGELFF. The J gene is TRBJ2-2, the V gene TRBV4-1, with TRBD2 matching 8 bases. The CDR3 extends over 17 amino acids. Germline trimming cut 5 bases from V and 0 bases from J; bases unmatched to any gene: 8. In germline, CDR1 is MGHRA, CDR2 YSYEKL.

The chain combines TRBV27 with TRBJ1-4; tentative D call: TRBD1 (5 bases). This CDR3 region has 15 residues. The V gene's germline CDR1 is MNHEY and CDR2 SMNVEV (reference sequence). Deletions cut 5 bases from V and 0 bases from J, with 10 bases between. The CDR3: CASSPRQTTNEKLFF. Written as DNA, the CDR3 is TGTGCCAGCAGTCCTAGACAGACAACTAATGAAAAACTGTTTTTT.

V is TRBV2 and J is TRBJ2-1; TRBD2 aligns across 7 bases. After removal of 8 bases from V and 2 bases from J, the junction contained 6 bases not matched to a gene. The CDR3 sequence is 14 residues long. The germline V gene encodes CDR1 SNHLY and CDR2 FYNNEI. The CDR3 region has the DNA TGTGCCAGCGGGGGGGTTGAGGCCTACAATGAGCAGTTCTTC. Protein product: CASGGVEAYNEQFF. Variable domain in full (rest from reference TRBV2 and TRBJ2-1): EPEVTQTPSHQVTQMGQEVILRCVPISNHLYFYWYRQILGQKVEFLVSFYNNEISEKSEIFDDQFSVERPDGSNFTLKIRSTKLEDSAMYFCASGGVEAYNEQFFGPGTRLTVL.

The chain carries TRBV2 and TRBJ2-1; 8 bases agree with TRBD2. CDR3 length: 14 amino acids. Germline V gene sequence: CDR1 SNHLY, CDR2 FYNNEI. Trimming at V came to 6 bases and at J to 2 bases, leaving 3 bases not matched to a gene. The DNA of the CDR3 is TGTGCCAGCAGAACTAGCGGTACCTACAATGAGCAGTTCTTC. Its protein product is CASRTSGTYNEQFF.

This chain uses TRBV7-8 with TRBJ2-2, with 10 bases that match TRBD2. Trimming took 6 bases from V and 5 from J; bases not matched to a gene: 9. The germline V gene has CDR1 SGHVS and CDR2 FQNEAQ. This CDR3 contains 16 residues. The DNA for the CDR3 is TGTGCCAGCAGTCGTTCTAGCGGGAGTTTAACCGGGGAGCTGTTTTTT. Translation gives CASSRSSGSLTGELFF.

This clone was counted only a few times. This sequence joins TRBV7-9 and TRBJ2-1; 9 bases map to TRBD2. Per the germline V gene, CDR1 is SEHNR and CDR2 is FQNEAQ (reference sequence). The CDR3 loop spans 16 amino acids. With V trimmed by 4 bases and J by 4 bases, 8 bases remained unmatched. The CDR3 region has the DNA TGTGCCAGCAGCTCCCCGCGGGGGGGTGCTTACAATGAGCAGTTCTTC. Protein: CASSSPRGGAYNEQFF. Full variable domain (outside the CDR3, taken from reference TRBV7-9 and TRBJ2-1): DTGVSQNPRHKITKRGQNVTFRCDPISEHNRLYWYRQTLGQGPEFLTYFQNEAQLEKSRLLSDRFSAERPKGSFSTLEIQRTEQGDSAMYLCASSSPRGGAYNEQFFGPGTRLTVL.

The rearrangement links TRBV9 to TRBJ2-1, with 8 bases that match TRBD1. Germline CDR1 reads SGDLS; CDR2 reads YYNGEE. V lost 2 bases and J lost 6; bases outside the gene matches: 7. This CDR3 contains 15 residues. The CDR3 DNA is TGTGCCAGCAGCGTCGGACAGGGTCCTATCAATGAGCAGTTCTTC. This translates into CASSVGQGPINEQFF. The full variable domain, completed using reference TRBV9 and TRBJ2-1, is DSGVTQTPKHLITATGQRVTLRCSPRSGDLSVYWYQQSLDQGLQFLIQYYNGEERAKGNILERFSAQQFPDLHSELNLSSLELGDSALYFCASSVGQGPINEQFFGPGTRLTVL.

The chain couples TRBV12-3 or TRBV12-4 to TRBJ1-6; TRBD1 is a possible D gene (6 bases). This CDR3 has 13 amino acids. V was cut by 6 bases and J by 13 bases, with 16 bases left in between. CDR3 nucleotides: TGTGCCAGCAGCTCAGGGGTTAATCGGCCCCTCCACTTT. Encoded protein: CASSSGVNRPLHF.

V is TRBV6-5 and J is TRBJ2-1; D perhaps matches TRBD1 (5 bases). This CDR3 has 14 residues. Per germline, CDR1 MNHEY and CDR2 SVGAGI. V was cut by 2 bases and J by 2 bases, with 7 bases left in between. CDR3 DNA sequence: TGTGCCAGCAGTTACCGACAGCCCTACAATGAGCAGTTCTTC. Amino acid sequence: CASSYRQPYNEQFF.

This rearrangement joins TRBV11-3 to TRBJ1-1; 8 positions match TRBD1. J lost 0 bases, V lost 5 bases, and 5 bases had no gene match. Germline-derived CDR1 and CDR2 are SGHNT and YENEEA. The CDR3 length is 15 residues. CDR3 residues: CASSQRGQVNTEAFF. CDR3 sequence (DNA): TGTGCCAGCAGCCAAAGGGGACAGGTGAACACTGAAGCTTTCTTT. Supplemented by reference TRBV11-3 and TRBJ1-1, the full variable domain reads EAGVVQSPRYKIIEKKQPVAFWCNPISGHNTLYWYLQNLGQGPELLIRYENEEAVDDSQLPKDRFSAERLKGVDSTLKIQPAELGDSAVYLCASSQRGQVNTEAFFGQGTRLTVV.

In nucleotides, the CDR3 is TGTGCCAGCAGTTATAATGCGAATCAGCCCCAGCATTTT. Amino acid sequence: CASSYNANQPQHF. The J gene is TRBJ1-5, the V gene TRBV6-5; D is undetermined. Germline CDR1 MNHEY, CDR2 SVGAGI. V lost 3 bases and J lost 4, with 7 bases in between. The CDR3 is made up of 13 amino acids.

The genes are TRBV19 and TRBJ2-1; 8 bases match TRBD2. This CDR3 is built from 17 residues. The germline CDR1 and CDR2 sequences are LNHDA and SQIVND (reference sequence). Germline trimming cut 5 bases from V and 0 bases from J; bases unmatched to any gene: 9. The CDR3 here is CASSPELAGRSYNEQFF. DNA for the CDR3: TGTGCCAGTAGTCCAGAGTTAGCGGGACGCTCCTACAATGAGCAGTTCTTC.

V gene TRBV12-3 or TRBV12-4 combines with J gene TRBJ2-5; no clear D. The V gene lost 4 bases and the J gene lost 5 bases, with 8 bases spanning the gap. This CDR3 comprises 12 residues. CDR3 coding DNA: TGTGCCAGCAGTTCATTAGAGGAGACCCAGTACTTC. Its protein product is CASSSLEETQYF.

The CDR3 sequence is CASSSEGAGRAFF. DNA of the CDR3: TGTGCCAGCAGTTCAGAGGGGGCAGGACGGGCTTTCTTT. This rearrangement joins TRBV6-6 to TRBJ1-1, with 7 bases lining up with TRBD1. Losses at the gene ends were 4 bases for V and 11 bases for J; bases not matched to a gene: 10. Germline V CDR1 and CDR2: MNHNY, SVGAGI (reference sequence). The CDR3 sequence is 13 residues long.